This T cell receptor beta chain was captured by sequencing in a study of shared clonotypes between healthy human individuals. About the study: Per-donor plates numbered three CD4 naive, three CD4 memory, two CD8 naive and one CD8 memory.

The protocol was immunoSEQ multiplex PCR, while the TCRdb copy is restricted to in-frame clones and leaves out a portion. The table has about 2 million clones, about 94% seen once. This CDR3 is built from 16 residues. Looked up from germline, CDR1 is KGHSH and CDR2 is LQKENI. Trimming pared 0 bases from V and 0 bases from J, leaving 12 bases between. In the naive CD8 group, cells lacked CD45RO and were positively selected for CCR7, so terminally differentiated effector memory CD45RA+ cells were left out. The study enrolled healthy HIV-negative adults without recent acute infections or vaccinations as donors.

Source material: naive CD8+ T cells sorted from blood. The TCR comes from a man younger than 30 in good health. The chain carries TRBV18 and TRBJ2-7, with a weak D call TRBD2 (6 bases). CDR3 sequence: CASSPPERASSYEQYF. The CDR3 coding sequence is TGTGCCAGCTCACCACCGGAGCGGGCCAGCTCCTACGAGCAGTACTTC.